This T cell receptor (beta chain) was documented in a study of vaccination effects on CD4 cells after COVID-19. Background on the study: The median interval between the second dose and post-vaccine sampling was 72 days.

Profiling relied on immunoSEQ multiplex PCR, and the TCRdb table lists in-frame clones only, not all of them. The table has tens of thousands of clones, over 70% seen once. ViraFEST expansion of antigen-specific CD4+ T cells with viral peptide pools preceded sequencing. At the end of less than 12 days of culture, CD4+ T cells were isolated. Each person got two doses of an mRNA SARS-CoV-2 vaccine, BNT162b2 or mRNA-1273. The culture medium for 1.5 million to 2.5 million PBMC per well included about 9.2 IU/ml IL-2 and roughly 10 ug/ml peptides. Half of the medium was exchanged for IL-2 medium on both days 3 and 7. The V end was cut by 3 bases, the J end by 13 bases, with 18 bases between. The CDR3 length is 12 residues. Germline V gene data show CDR1 as DFQATT and CDR2 as SNEGSKA (reference sequence). Study-wide results and limits: Clones of infection and vaccine origin contracted markedly late after vaccination.

A word on this clone: Its antigen is unidentified.

This sequence was found in a human donor who received a COVID-19 vaccine. The V and J genes are TRBV20-1 and TRBJ1-2; tentatively, D is TRBD1 (5 bases). Specimen: CD4+ T cells from PBMCs cultured with HCoV-229E spike peptides, collected after COVID-19 vaccination. The CDR3 is CSASRQNVGSTF. The CDR3 DNA is TGCAGTGCTAGTAGACAGAACGTCGGGTCCACCTTC.